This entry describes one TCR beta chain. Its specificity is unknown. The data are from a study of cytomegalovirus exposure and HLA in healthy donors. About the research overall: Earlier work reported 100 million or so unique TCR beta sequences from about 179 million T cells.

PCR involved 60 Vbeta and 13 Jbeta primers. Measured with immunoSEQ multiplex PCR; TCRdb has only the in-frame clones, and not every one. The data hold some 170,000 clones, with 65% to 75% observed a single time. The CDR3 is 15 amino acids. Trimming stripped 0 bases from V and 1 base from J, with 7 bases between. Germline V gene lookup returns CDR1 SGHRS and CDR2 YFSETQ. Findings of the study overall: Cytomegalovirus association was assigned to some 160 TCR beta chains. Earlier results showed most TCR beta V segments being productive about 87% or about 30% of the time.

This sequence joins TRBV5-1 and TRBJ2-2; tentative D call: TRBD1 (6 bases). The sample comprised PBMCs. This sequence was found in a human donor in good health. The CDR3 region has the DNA TGCGCCAGCAGCTTGGGGGGGCAGAACACCGGGGAGCTGTTTTTT. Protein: CASSLGGQNTGELFF.